A selection of T cell receptor beta chains follows, all from one sample in a study of T-cell memory formation after mild COVID-19. One entry per CDR3 protein, called by TCRdb with MiXCR from the 5' RACE reads. The profile covers a few hundred thousand distinct CDR3 sequences, with 15% to 20% appearing a single time and approximately 23% taken by the ten largest. Sequencing used PBMCs or a T cell subset sorted from them (not recorded which). All receptors derive from a man younger than 35 who had mild COVID-19 (a few samples of this study predate the infection). Cell type and time point are not known. The CDR3 runs from the conserved cysteine through the conserved F or W. The order of the fields is D gene, V gene, J gene, clone size, CDR3 DNA, CDR3 protein. The D gene is left open where the match is weak. A clone size is listed for some rows: how often the clone was seen (once, few, many), or a class if it is expanded.

>-|TRBV20-1|TRBJ1-1|-
TGCAGTGCGTCAGGGAACACTGAAGCTTTCTTT
CSASGNTEAFF
>-|TRBV7-2|TRBJ1-6|-
TGTGCCAGCAGCCTAGACAGCCCGTATAATTCACCCCTCCACTTT
CASSLDSPYNSPLHF
>-|TRBV5-1|TRBJ2-7|-
TGCGCCAGCAGCTTGGAACTTGCGGACGAGCAGTACTTC
CASSLELADEQYF
>-|TRBV28|TRBJ1-2|-
TGTGCCAGCGGCTCGGGGCCAAGGAACTACACCTTC
CASGSGPRNYTF
>-|TRBV7-6|TRBJ2-2|few
TGTGCCAGCAGCCTCCGGACAGCCACCGGGGAGCTGTTTTTT
CASSLRTATGELFF
>-|TRBV7-2|TRBJ2-5|-
TGTGCCAGCAGCCCCCGGTCGGAAGGGACCCAGTACTTC
CASSPRSEGTQYF
>-|TRBV7-9|TRBJ2-1|-
TGTGCCAGCAGCCCCCAGGGGAATGGTGAGCAGTTCTTC
CASSPQGNGEQFF
>TRBD2|TRBV7-2|TRBJ2-1|many
TGTGCCAGCAGCTACAGCGGGGGGAGCTCCTACAATGAGCAGTTCTTC
CASSYSGGSSYNEQFF
>-|TRBV3-1|TRBJ1-1|-
TGTGCCAGCAGCCAAGCTCCGGGGATCAACCAAGCTTTCTTT
CASSQAPGINQAFF
>-|TRBV9|TRBJ2-1|-
TGTGCCAGCAGCGCGGGAGCGGTTAGTTCCTACAATGAGCAGTTCTTC
CASSAGAVSSYNEQFF
>-|TRBV9|TRBJ1-1|-
TGTGCCAGCAGCGGGTACCCGAACTTTGAAGCTTTCTTT
CASSGYPNFEAFF
>-|TRBV3-1|TRBJ2-3|many
TGTGCCAGCAGCCAAGGTGTGGGGACCACAGATACGCAGTATTTT
CASSQGVGTTDTQYF
>-|TRBV11-2|TRBJ1-3|-
TGTGCCAGCAGCTTAGTATATTCTGGAAACACCATATATTTT
CASSLVYSGNTIYF
>TRBD2|TRBV20-1|TRBJ2-5|many
TGCAGTGCTAGAGACCCTAGCGGGAGGACCCAGTACTTC
CSARDPSGRTQYF
>-|TRBV2|TRBJ2-5|few
TGTGCCAGCAGTGAGGTAGTCCCCAAGGAGACCCAGTACTTC
CASSEVVPKETQYF
>-|TRBV9|TRBJ1-2|-
TGTGCCAGCACGAGGGACACCTCCCGGTCCTATGGCTACACCTTC
CASTRDTSRSYGYTF
>TRBD1|TRBV10-3|TRBJ1-5|once
TGTGCCATCAGTGAGTCAGGACAGGGTCAGCCCCAGCATTTT
CAISESGQGQPQHF
>-|TRBV25-1|TRBJ1-4|few
TGTGCCAGCAGTGCAGAGGCAGGAACGAATGAAAAACTGTTTTTT
CASSAEAGTNEKLFF
>-|TRBV7-9|TRBJ1-1|many
TGTGCCAGCAGCCCCTGGGTCCCTGAAGCTTTCTTT
CASSPWVPEAFF
>-|TRBV3-1|TRBJ2-5|-
TGTGCCAGCAGCCTCGGGAATGGGAACCAAGAGACCCAGTACTTC
CASSLGNGNQETQYF
>-|TRBV12-5|TRBJ1-5|-
TGTGCTAGTGGTTTGGAGGCCAATCAGCCCCAGCATTTT
CASGLEANQPQHF
>-|TRBV24-1|TRBJ2-2|few
TGTGCCACCAGCGACCGCTACACCGGGGAGCTGTTTTTT
CATSDRYTGELFF
>TRBD2|TRBV11-2|TRBJ2-5|-
TGTGCCAGCAGCTTAGGGAGCGGGGGGGCACAAGAGACCCAGTACTTC
CASSLGSGGAQETQYF
>-|TRBV7-8|TRBJ2-2|few
TGTGCCAGCAGCTTAGGATACGGACGTTACACCGGGGAGCTGTTTTTT
CASSLGYGRYTGELFF
>-|TRBV11-2|TRBJ2-1|-
TGTGCCAGCAGCCAACGTAGGAAGTACAATGAGCAGTTCTTC
CASSQRRKYNEQFF
>TRBD2|TRBV7-6|TRBJ2-2|-
TGTGCCAGCAGCTCAACGACTAGCGGGGGGAAGGAGGTCGGAAAGCTGTTTTTT
CASSSTTSGGKEVGKLFF
>TRBD1|TRBV7-2|TRBJ2-1|few
TGTGCCAGCAGCTTAGGACAGGGTGGAGGTGAGCAGTTCTTC
CASSLGQGGGEQFF
>TRBD2|TRBV10-3|TRBJ2-1|-
TGTGCCATCAAGGAGCGGGGGGGCTTTGAGCAGTTCTTC
CAIKERGGFEQFF
>-|TRBV10-1|TRBJ1-4|few
TGCGCCAGCAGTCCCGGGAGTGCGGGCGAAAAACTGTTTTTT
CASSPGSAGEKLFF
>-|TRBV25-1|TRBJ2-7|-
TGTGCCAGCTCAACCATCCGGGAGCAGTACTTC
CASSTIREQYF
>TRBD1|TRBV7-2|TRBJ2-3|-
TGTGCCAGCAGTTATACTCCGGGACAGGGGACAGATACGCAGTATTTT
CASSYTPGQGTDTQYF
>-|TRBV5-4|TRBJ2-5|few
TGTGCCAGCAGCTTGAGGGTTGGAGAGACCCAGTACTTC
CASSLRVGETQYF
>TRBD2|TRBV30|TRBJ2-5|-
TGTGCCTGGAGTGTGGCGGGGGGGCCACAAGAGACCCAGTACTTC
CAWSVAGGPQETQYF
>TRBD1|TRBV3-1|TRBJ1-2|-
TGTGCCAGCAGCCTCAACAGGGGGCGCGTCTATGGCTACACCTTC
CASSLNRGRVYGYTF
>-|TRBV4-3|TRBJ1-1|-
TGCGCCAGCAGCCCCCTTCCCGGGAACACTGAAGCTTTCTTT
CASSPLPGNTEAFF
>TRBD1|TRBV4-3|TRBJ1-6|-
TGCGCCAGCAGCCAAGATAGGACAGGGACAATTACCAATTCACCCCTCCACTTT
CASSQDRTGTITNSPLHF
>-|TRBV5-1|TRBJ1-5|-
TGCGCCAGCAGCTTGGCGGGGGGAGTCCAGCCCCAGCATTTT
CASSLAGGVQPQHF
>-|TRBV6-5|TRBJ2-1|many
TGTGCCAGCAGTTACTCGTTATACAATGAGCAGTTCTTC
CASSYSLYNEQFF
>TRBD2|TRBV7-8|TRBJ2-2|-
TGTGCCAGCAGCTTTAGGCGACTAGCGGGGGCCAACACCGGGGAGCTGTTTTTT
CASSFRRLAGANTGELFF
>-|TRBV6-5|TRBJ2-1|-
TGTGCCAGCAGTTACAGGGGTGGGAATGAGCAGTTCTTC
CASSYRGGNEQFF
>TRBD1|TRBV6-5|TRBJ1-6|few
TGTGCCAGCAGTTACTTCGGGACAGGGGACTCACCCCTCCACTTT
CASSYFGTGDSPLHF
>-|TRBV7-2|TRBJ2-7|-
TGTGCCAGCGCCCCGGGCTCCTACGAGCAGTACTTC
CASAPGSYEQYF
>-|TRBV7-3|TRBJ1-1|many
TGTGCCAGCAGCTCACAAGGGGACACTGAAGCTTTCTTT
CASSSQGDTEAFF
>TRBD1|TRBV16|TRBJ1-5|-
TGTGCCAGCAGCCGCCCAGGAGGGGGCCATCAGCCCCAGCATTTT
CASSRPGGGHQPQHF
>-|TRBV6-5|TRBJ2-5|once
TGTGCCAGCAGGGCGCGGGTTAGCGGAGAGACCCAGTACTTC
CASRARVSGETQYF
>-|TRBV27|TRBJ2-1|-
TGTGCCAGCAGTTCGTACTCGAGGGGGGTAGTAGAACACAATGAGCAGTTCTTC
CASSSYSRGVVEHNEQFF
>-|TRBV4-1|TRBJ2-7|-
TGCGCCAGCAGCCAAGAGTGGACCAGCGGTAGCTCCTACGAGCAGTACTTC
CASSQEWTSGSSYEQYF